Below, one T cell receptor beta chain is given with its context. The antigen remains undetermined. TCRdb keeps only in-frame clones here, not all; method: immunoSEQ multiplex PCR. Of more than 110,000 clones in the sample, less than 90% were seen once. The V gene lost 3 bases and the J gene lost 7 bases, with 9 bases spanning the gap. This CDR3 is built from 12 residues. In germline, CDR1 is MGHDK, CDR2 SYGVNS. The sample comes from a study of cytomegalovirus exposure and HLA in healthy donors. Study findings and constraints: The study flagged around 150 TCR beta chains as cytomegalovirus-associated. Cytomegalovirus status was reportedly diagnosed by the classifier with high sensitivity and specificity.

The donors were in the approximately 130-subject validation cohort, distinct from the roughly 600-subject first cohort. The clonotype was recovered from a man between 18 and 29 years old in good health and CMV-seronegative. Sequenced input: PBMCs. J is TRBJ1-1 and V is TRBV25-1; D remains unclear. The CDR3 is CASSDWAVEAFF. The CDR3 region has the DNA TGTGCCAGCAGTGACTGGGCCGTTGAAGCTTTCTTT.